The 7 T cell receptor beta chains below all came from one sample that was sequenced in a study of CD8 T cells in Susac syndrome. RNA totalling roughly 0.45 to 1 ug underwent reverse transcription with random hexamers. TCRdb itself ran the immunoSEQ multiplex PCR reads through MiXCR, one entry per CDR3 protein. The sample has 230,000 or so distinct CDR3 sequences, around 95% seen once. The sample consisted of CD4+ T cells from PBMCs. These TCRs come from a human donor with multiple sclerosis.

V gene TRBV24-1 combines with J gene TRBJ2-3, with a weak D call TRBD2 (6 bases). There are 15 residues in the CDR3. CDR1 and CDR2 from the germline V gene are KGHDR and SFDVKD. Deletions cut 2 bases from V and 1 base from J, with 9 bases between. The CDR3 sequence is CATSDSREGTDTQYF. In DNA, the CDR3 is TGTGCCACCAGTGATTCCAGGGAGGGCACAGATACGCAGTATTTT.

J is TRBJ2-5 and V is TRBV29-1; D possibly corresponds to TRBD2 (7 bases). Germline V CDR1 and CDR2: SQVTM, ANQGSEA. The CDR3 contains 13 residues. V was cut by 4 bases and J by 2 bases, with 11 bases left in between. CDR3 amino acids: CSVGGGAQETQYF. Here the CDR3 DNA reads TGCAGCGTTGGTGGGGGGGCTCAAGAGACCCAGTACTTC.

This clonotype was detected a few times. This chain uses TRBV18 with TRBJ2-5, with 7 bases lining up with TRBD1. Losses at the gene ends were 6 bases for V and 3 bases for J; bases not matched to a gene: 4. Germline V CDR1 and CDR2: KGHSH, LQKENI. The CDR3 covers 13 residues. The CDR3 here is CASSPGQEETQYF. CDR3 DNA sequence: TGTGCCAGCTCCCCCGGACAGGAAGAGACCCAGTACTTC.

This chain joins TRBV25-1 and TRBJ1-1; the match to TRBD1 covers 7 bases. Trimming at V came to 7 bases and at J to 0 bases, leaving 8 bases not matched to a gene. The CDR3 consists of 15 residues. Germline V CDR1 and CDR2: MGHDK, SYGVNS. CDR3: CASINDRVMNTEAFF. Here the CDR3 DNA reads TGTGCCAGCATTAATGACAGGGTGATGAACACTGAAGCTTTCTTT.

The chain has TRBV3-1 and TRBJ2-4; 15 bases are shared with TRBD2. The germline CDR1 and CDR2 sequences are LGHDT and YNNKEL (reference sequence). J lost 8 bases, V lost 4 bases, and 9 bases had no gene match. This CDR3 spans 17 amino acids. CDR3 residues: CASSLGLAGGPWDIQYF. CDR3 nucleotide sequence: TGTGCCAGCAGCCTGGGACTAGCGGGAGGCCCATGGGACATTCAGTACTTC.

The rearrangement uses TRBV6-2 or TRBV6-3 and TRBJ1-1; D call uncertain. This CDR3 has 16 amino acids. Germline CDR1 and CDR2: MNHEY and SVGEGT. V lost 0 bases to trimming and J lost 6 bases, with 17 bases between them. CDR3 DNA: TGTGCCAGCAGTTACTCCCGCGGTAGGTCAAACGCTGAAGCTTTCTTT. It yields the protein CASSYSRGRSNAEAFF.

The gene calls are TRBV30 and TRBJ2-1, with 8 nucleotides matching TRBD1. The CDR3 runs 12 residues. V lost 2 bases and J lost 15; bases outside the gene matches: 9. CDR1 and CDR2 from the germline V gene are GTSNPN and SVGIG (reference sequence). As DNA, the CDR3 is TGTGCCTGGAGTCCAAACAGGGGGTTTTCGTTCTTC. The encoded protein is CAWSPNRGFSFF.